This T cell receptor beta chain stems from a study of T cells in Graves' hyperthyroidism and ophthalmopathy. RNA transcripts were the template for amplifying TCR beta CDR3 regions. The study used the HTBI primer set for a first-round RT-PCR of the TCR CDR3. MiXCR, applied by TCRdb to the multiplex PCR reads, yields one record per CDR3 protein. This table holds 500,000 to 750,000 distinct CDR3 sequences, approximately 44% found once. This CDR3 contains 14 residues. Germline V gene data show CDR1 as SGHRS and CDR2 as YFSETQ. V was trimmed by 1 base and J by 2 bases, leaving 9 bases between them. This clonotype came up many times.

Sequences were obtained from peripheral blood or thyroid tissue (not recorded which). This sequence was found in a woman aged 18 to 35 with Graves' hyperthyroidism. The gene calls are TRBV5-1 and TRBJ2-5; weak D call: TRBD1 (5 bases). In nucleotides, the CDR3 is TGCGCCAGCAGCTTGATCCAGGGTCAAGAGACCCAGTACTTC. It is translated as CASSLIQGQETQYF.